Shown below are 11 T cell receptor beta chains from a single sample sequenced in a study of cytomegalovirus exposure and HLA in healthy donors. PCR amplification relied on 60 Vbeta primers (plus 13 Jbeta primers). The assay was immunoSEQ multiplex PCR, and TCRdb's table has in-frame clones only and misses some. This repertoire shows approximately 100,000 clones, around 76% found once; its top ten account for 12%. The specimen sequenced was PBMCs. The receptors here all came from a woman aged 40 to 50 in good health and CMV-seropositive.

The chain combines TRBV5-1 with TRBJ2-3; D is ambiguous. Germline V lookup: CDR1 SGHRS, CDR2 YFSETQ. The CDR3 spans 11 residues. V was pared by 4 bases and J by 6 bases, with 6 bases between. CDR3 residues: CASSISDTQYF. CDR3 nucleotides: TGCGCCAGCAGCATTTCTGATACGCAGTATTTT.

The V and J genes are TRBV19 and TRBJ1-3, with TRBD1 as a possible D gene (5 bases). The CDR3 has 15 amino acids. Germline V gene sequence: CDR1 LNHDA, CDR2 SQIVND (reference sequence). The germline V and J ends were trimmed by 7 bases and 2 bases, with 15 bases remaining between them. The CDR3 nucleotides are TGTGCCAGTATTTCAACAGGCCCTCCTGGAAACACCATATATTTT. Its translation is CASISTGPPGNTIYF.

A few counts support this clone. The rearrangement uses TRBV18 and TRBJ1-6, with D possibly being TRBD1 (5 bases). Trimming took off 2 bases at V and 8 bases at J, with 19 bases between the two ends. The germline gives CDR1 KGHSH, CDR2 LQKENI. This CDR3 comprises 17 residues. The CDR3: CASSPVPGTGVYSPLHF. CDR3 in DNA: TGTGCCAGCTCACCAGTTCCCGGGACTGGAGTCTATTCACCCCTCCACTTT.

The chain is built from TRBV14 and TRBJ1-1, with a weak D call TRBD1 (5 bases). Germline V gene data show CDR1 as SGHDN and CDR2 as FVKESK. V dropped 4 bases and J dropped 4 bases, with 13 bases sitting between them. The CDR3 extends over 14 amino acids. The CDR3 DNA is TGTGCCAGCAGCCGCGGACTAAGGGGCACTGAAGCTTTCTTT. Amino acids: CASSRGLRGTEAFF.

The chain employs TRBV30 and TRBJ1-3, with D unclear. The CDR3 consists of 13 residues. V lost 6 bases and J lost 0, with 9 bases in between. Germline CDR1 reads GTSNPN; CDR2 reads SVGIG (reference sequence). CDR3 amino acids: CACGPSSGNTIYF. DNA for the CDR3: TGTGCCTGTGGGCCGAGCTCTGGAAACACCATATATTTT.

This clone was counted a few times. The chain carries TRBV5-1 and TRBJ2-1; 8 positions match TRBD2. The junction had 13 bases not matched to a gene; V was cut back by 3 bases and J by 5 bases. From germline, CDR1 is SGHRS and CDR2 YFSETQ. This CDR3 has 17 amino acids. CDR3 coding DNA: TGCGCCAGCAGCTCCTGGCGGGGGACTAGTTCCAACAATGAGCAGTTCTTC. Its protein product is CASSSWRGTSSNNEQFF.

Written as DNA, the CDR3 is TGTGCCAGCAGTGAAGCTTTTGGACTTGAAGCTTTCTTT. Translation gives CASSEAFGLEAFF. The chain carries TRBV6-1 and TRBJ1-1; D uncertain. The CDR3 is 13 residues long. The V and J ends lost 0 bases and 7 bases respectively, with 9 bases between them. Germline V gene data show CDR1 as MNHNS and CDR2 as SASEGT.

The chain carries TRBV4-1 and TRBJ1-2; no clear D. Trimming cost V 0 bases and J 4 bases, with 12 bases left between them. The length of the CDR3 is 15 residues. The germline V gene has CDR1 MGHRA and CDR2 YSYEKL. The CDR3 loop is CASSQDFPLSYGYTF. CDR3 sequence (DNA): TGCGCCAGCAGCCAAGATTTTCCCCTGAGCTATGGCTACACCTTC.

This chain joins TRBV30 and TRBJ2-1; 9 nucleotides align to TRBD1. V was clipped by 2 bases and J by 7 bases; unmatched bases: 9. The germline V gene encodes CDR1 GTSNPN and CDR2 SVGIG (reference sequence). There are 15 residues in the CDR3. In nucleotides, the CDR3 is TGTGCCTGGAGTTCGGGGACAGGGCTTTTAAATGAGCAGTTCTTC. It codes for CAWSSGTGLLNEQFF.

The chain recombines TRBV7-6 with TRBJ2-3; no definite D call. The CDR3 loop spans 15 amino acids. Trimming took off 5 bases at V and 0 bases at J, with 12 bases between the two ends. CDR1 and CDR2 from the germline V gene are SGHVS and FNYEAQ. The CDR3 DNA is TGTGCCAGCAGCCCCGGTGGCAGGAGCACAGATACGCAGTATTTT. It encodes CASSPGGRSTDTQYF. The entire variable domain, with the rest obtained from reference TRBV7-6 and TRBJ2-3, is as follows: GAGVSQSPRYKVTKRGQDVALRCDPISGHVSLYWYRQALGQGPEFLTYFNYEAQQDKSGLPNDRFSAERPEGSISTLTIQRTEQRDSAMYRCASSPGGRSTDTQYFGPGTRLTVL.

V gene TRBV11-2 combines with J gene TRBJ2-1; 9 bases match TRBD2. The CDR3 has 16 amino acids. Germline V lookup: CDR1 SGHAT, CDR2 FQNNGV. With 5 bases clipped from V and 7 bases from J, the junction kept 12 bases outside the gene matches. The CDR3 DNA reads as TGTGCCAGCAGCGCAGGCTCCGGGACTAGCATAAATGAGCAGTTCTTC. Protein sequence: CASSAGSGTSINEQFF.